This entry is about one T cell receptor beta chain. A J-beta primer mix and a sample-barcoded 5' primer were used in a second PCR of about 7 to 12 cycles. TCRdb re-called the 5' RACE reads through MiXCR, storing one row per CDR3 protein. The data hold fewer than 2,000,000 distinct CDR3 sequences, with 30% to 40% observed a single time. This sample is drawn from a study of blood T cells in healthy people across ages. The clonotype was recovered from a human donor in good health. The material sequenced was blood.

The CDR3 loop is CSAPRIAKNIQYF. CDR3 nucleotide sequence: TGCAGTGCTCCCCGAATAGCCAAAAACATTCAGTACTTC. V gene TRBV20-1 combines with J gene TRBJ2-4; D unresolved. CDR1 is DFQATT and CDR2 is SNEGSKA in the germline V gene (reference sequence). The V end was cut by 5 bases, the J end by 0 bases, with 8 bases between. The CDR3 spans 13 residues.